The 11 T cell receptor beta chains given below trace back to one sample, sequenced in a study of T cell responses to AZD1222 COVID-19 vaccine. The data were produced by immunoSEQ multiplex PCR, yet TCRdb's version contains in-frame clones alone and is incomplete. Of roughly 79,000 clones in the sample, 90% to 95% were seen once. This specimen consisted of peripheral blood, obtained on day 0 of MenACWY control vaccination. These receptors came from an adult in good health.

The rearrangement uses TRBV28 and TRBJ2-3; D possibly corresponds to TRBD2 (5 bases). Trimming left V 2 bases short and J 2 bases short, with 8 bases between. The CDR3 length is 14 residues. Germline V gene sequence: CDR1 MDHEN, CDR2 SYDVKM. CDR3 in DNA: TGTGCCAGCAGTTTACCTGACTACACAGATACGCAGTATTTT. This codes for CASSLPDYTDTQYF.

CDR3 amino acids: CASSSGGGQHF. DNA of the CDR3: TGTGCCAGCAGTTCAGGGGGGGGCCAGCATTTT. V and J are TRBV6-6 and TRBJ1-5, with 7 bases aligning to TRBD1. Losses at the gene ends were 4 bases for V and 12 bases for J; bases not matched to a gene: 3. The CDR3 is 11 residues long. Germline V gene lookup returns CDR1 MNHNY and CDR2 SVGAGI (reference sequence).

The V and J genes are TRBV21-1 and TRBJ1-5; the D segment call TRBD1 is taken from the table without a DNA check. TRBV21-1 counts as a pseudogene. This CDR3 is built from 20 residues. This CDR3 is CASSKVAGTGAGNSNQPQHF. In DNA form, the CDR3 reads TGTGCCAGCAGCAAAGTAGCCGGGACAGGGGCAGGCAATAGCAATCAGCCCCAGCATTTT.

The V and J genes are TRBV7-2 and TRBJ1-1; D gene uncertain. CDR3 length: 15 residues. V was pared by 1 base and J by 4 bases, with 13 bases between. From germline, CDR1 is SGHTA and CDR2 FQGNSA. The CDR3 loop reads CASSLVAATGTEAFF. The DNA of the CDR3 is TGTGCCAGCAGCTTAGTGGCGGCAACGGGCACTGAAGCTTTCTTT. The full variable domain, rest sourced from reference TRBV7-2 and TRBJ1-1, is GAGVSQSPSNKVTEKGKDVELRCDPISGHTALYWYRQSLGQGLEFLIYFQGNSAPDKSGLPSDRFSAERTGGSVSTLTIQRTQQEDSAVYLCASSLVAATGTEAFFGQGTRLTVV.

The V call is TRBV6-5, the J call TRBJ1-4; TRBD1 agrees at 9 bases. The V gene's germline CDR1 is MNHEY and CDR2 SVGAGI. The CDR3 totals 14 residues. The V segment lost 6 bases and the J segment 7 bases; nucleotides outside the gene matches: 6. In DNA, the CDR3 is TGTGCCAGCAGGGGGACAGGGCGGGGTGAAAAACTGTTTTTT. Translation: CASRGTGRGEKLFF.

The chain is built from TRBV13 and TRBJ2-3, with a tentative D call TRBD2 (7 bases). The V end lost 6 bases, the J end lost 5 bases, and 12 bases lay between the germline ends. CDR3 length: 13 residues. Germline-derived CDR1 and CDR2 are PRHDT and FYEKMQ (reference sequence). The CDR3 is CASRIGGGDTQYF. The CDR3, as DNA: TGTGCCAGCAGGATAGGGGGGGGAGATACGCAGTATTTT.

The chain joins TRBV7-9 to TRBJ1-4, with 10 bases that match TRBD1. This CDR3 spans 16 amino acids. V was pared by 4 bases and J by 1 base, with 3 bases of the junction left unmatched. Per the germline V gene, CDR1 is SEHNR and CDR2 is FQNEAQ (reference sequence). Written as DNA, the CDR3 is TGTGCCAGCAGCTCGGGACAGGGGATAACTAATGAAAAACTGTTTTTT. Protein sequence: CASSSGQGITNEKLFF.

The chain has TRBV7-2 and TRBJ2-7; the match to TRBD1 covers 9 bases. The CDR3 contains 14 residues. Trimming took 4 bases from V and 3 from J; bases not matched to a gene: 4. Germline loops: CDR1 SGHTA, CDR2 FQGNSA. DNA of the CDR3: TGTGCCAGCAGCTACCAGACAGGGGGCTACGAGCAGTACTTC. It specifies CASSYQTGGYEQYF. The variable domain in full, completed from reference TRBV7-2 and TRBJ2-7, reads GAGVSQSPSNKVTEKGKDVELRCDPISGHTALYWYRQSLGQGLEFLIYFQGNSAPDKSGLPSDRFSAERTGGSVSTLTIQRTQQEDSAVYLCASSYQTGGYEQYFGPGTRLTVT.

V and J are TRBV27 and TRBJ1-4; 10 bases match TRBD1. V was clipped by 5 bases and J by 7 bases; unmatched bases: 4. The CDR3 is 14 amino acids. Germline CDR1 and CDR2: MNHEY and SMNVEV (reference sequence). CDR3 DNA sequence: TGTGCCAGCAGTGCCGGGACAGGGGTTGAAAAACTGTTTTTT. Amino acids: CASSAGTGVEKLFF.

The rearrangement joins TRBV28 to TRBJ1-2; 7 bases fit TRBD1. This CDR3 region has 16 residues. Germline V gene lookup returns CDR1 MDHEN and CDR2 SYDVKM. With 5 bases clipped from V and 4 bases from J, the junction kept 13 bases outside the gene matches. The CDR3 is CASSPPGQRVFYGYTF. The CDR3 DNA reads as TGTGCCAGCAGTCCACCGGGACAGAGAGTTTTCTATGGCTACACCTTC.

The rearrangement links TRBV7-2 to TRBJ1-2, with a weak D call TRBD1 (5 bases). Trimming cost V 3 bases and J 4 bases, with 12 bases left between them. Germline CDR1 is SGHTA and CDR2 is FQGNSA. CDR3 length: 14 amino acids. CDR3 sequence reads: CASSFEGLGYGYTF. The CDR3 bases are TGTGCCAGCAGCTTTGAGGGGTTAGGCTATGGCTACACCTTC.